The clone carrying this T cell receptor beta chain was detected only once. This specimen comes from a study of cytomegalovirus exposure and HLA in healthy donors. Study background: The 600 to 800 first-cohort repertoires shared a platform with the approximately 110 validation repertoires, as reported in a later analysis.

The germline CDR1 and CDR2 sequences are SGHVS and FQNEAQ. Trimming took off 1 base at V and 2 bases at J, with 10 bases between the two ends. The CDR3 spans 15 residues. TCRdb keeps only in-frame clones here, not all; method: immunoSEQ multiplex PCR. Of about 340,000 clones listed, 75% to 90% are singletons. Sequenced material: PBMCs. The chain joins TRBV7-8 to TRBJ2-3, with TRBD2 as a possible D gene (6 bases). The sequence derives from a woman aged 18-29 years in good health and CMV-seronegative. In DNA form, the CDR3 reads TGTGCCAGCAGCTTAGGAGCGGGTGCCACAGATACGCAGTATTTT. This encodes CASSLGAGATDTQYF.